These 31 T cell receptor beta chains came from one sample sequenced in a study of shared clonotypes between healthy human individuals. The table came from immunoSEQ multiplex PCR; TCRdb's copy has only in-frame clones and leaves some out. The sample records over 2 million clones, approximately 94% being singletons. CD45RO-negative CD8 cells positively selected for CCR7 made up the naive population, which excluded terminally differentiated effector memory CD45RA+ cells. Sequenced material: naive CD8+ T cells sorted from blood. The receptors shown here come from a man aged 18 to 29 in good health.

In this sample, this clone turned up once. The junction does not match germline at one end; this may be a read error. The sample holds other DNA sequences that translate to the same CDR3. J is TRBJ2-1 and V is TRBV27; D gene unclear. Germline assignment: CDR1 MNHEY and CDR2 SMNVEV (reference sequence). The length of the CDR3 is 13 residues. CDR3 DNA sequence: TGTGCCAGCAGTTTGGGATCCTCCAATGAGCAGTTCTTC. Translation: CASSLGSSNEQFF.

The gene calls are TRBV7-9 and TRBJ1-6; 7 bases align to TRBD1. V dropped 4 bases and J dropped 13; count of bases not matched to a gene: 13. In germline, CDR1 is SEHNR, CDR2 FQNEAQ (reference sequence). The CDR3 is made up of 15 amino acids. The CDR3 sequence is CASSSRTGSRDPLHF. In DNA, the CDR3 is TGTGCCAGCAGCTCCCGGACAGGCTCTCGGGACCCCCTCCACTTT.

Of note for this clone: Other nucleotide sequences from this sample produce the same CDR3. V and J are TRBV30 and TRBJ1-1; no reliable D call. V was shortened by 0 bases and J by 5 bases, with 10 bases between the two germline ends. This CDR3 spans 13 amino acids. Germline V CDR1 and CDR2: GTSNPN, SVGIG (reference sequence). The chain's CDR3 is CAWSVLGGTEAFF. The CDR3 DNA follows: TGTGCCTGGAGTGTACTGGGTGGGACTGAAGCTTTCTTT.

The CDR3 here is CASSYSGQGVYTQYF. The CDR3 bases are TGTGCCAGCAGTTACTCGGGTCAGGGGGTATATACGCAGTATTTT. The chain joins TRBV6-5 to TRBJ2-3, with 7 bases lining up with TRBD1. This CDR3 comprises 15 residues. Germline assignment: CDR1 MNHEY and CDR2 SVGAGI. With V trimmed by 0 bases and J by 7 bases, 7 bases remained unmatched.

This chain links TRBV21-1 with TRBJ2-7; the table gives TRBD2 as D, unverified against the DNA. TRBV21-1 is an annotated pseudogene. The CDR3 has 11 amino acids. CDR3 DNA sequence: TGTGCCAGCAGCCAACTAGCGGGGGGGTACTTC. This gives the protein CASSQLAGGYF.

The chain employs TRBV6-5 and TRBJ1-5, with D possibly matching TRBD1 (6 bases). Germline CDR1 reads MNHEY; CDR2 reads SVGAGI. V shed 6 bases and J shed 4 bases, with 13 bases lying between them. The CDR3 is 14 amino acids. CDR3 sequence (DNA): TGTGCCAGCAGACCCTTAGGGGGGAATCAGCCCCAGCATTTT. This gives the protein CASRPLGGNQPQHF.

V usage is TRBV6-8 and J usage is TRBJ1-6; 8 bases fit TRBD1. The trim removed 4 bases at V and 0 bases at J, leaving 14 bases unmatched. The CDR3 is made up of 20 amino acids. Per germline, CDR1 MNHGY and CDR2 SAAAGT. The CDR3 DNA sequence: TGTGCCAGCAGTTCGTCGCGCCGGGACAGGCGAAGCTCCTATAATTCACCCCTCCACTTT. Amino acids: CASSSSRRDRRSSYNSPLHF.

V is TRBV11-2 and J is TRBJ2-3; 7 bases match TRBD2. The ends lost 3 bases at V and 3 bases at J; junction bases unmatched: 3. The germline V gene encodes CDR1 SGHAT and CDR2 FQNNGV. The CDR3 has 14 residues. CDR3 DNA: TGTGCCAGCAGCTTGATACTAGCGACAGATACGCAGTATTTT. It codes for CASSLILATDTQYF.

This clone was recorded only once. CDR3 coding DNA: TGTGCCAGCAGTCAGCTAAGGACAGCGGGCTACACCTTC. Its translation: CASSQLRTAGYTF. This rearrangement joins TRBV6-5 to TRBJ1-2; D may be TRBD1 (6 bases). The CDR3 runs 13 residues. Trimming cost V 5 bases and J 8 bases, with 15 bases left between them. Germline lookup yields CDR1 MNHEY and CDR2 SVGAGI.

The rearrangement uses TRBV4-2 and TRBJ1-2; no clear D. Trimming removed 0 bases from V and 0 bases from J, with 14 bases in between. Germline V gives CDR1 LGHNA, CDR2 YNFKEQ. The CDR3 runs to 17 residues. DNA of the CDR3: TGTGCCAGCAGCCAAGATGAGGGTCTCCCCACTAACTATGGCTACACCTTC. This encodes CASSQDEGLPTNYGYTF.

The chain's CDR3 is CASSPTSDYEQYF. CDR3 DNA sequence: TGCGCCAGCAGCCCGACTAGTGACTACGAGCAGTACTTC. The chain links TRBV4-1 to TRBJ2-7, with a possible D match to TRBD2 (6 bases). V lost 4 bases, J lost 3 bases, and 10 bases lay in between. Per germline, CDR1 MGHRA and CDR2 YSYEKL. CDR3 length equals 13 residues.

The chain couples TRBV5-4 to TRBJ1-4; D is undetermined. Germline V gives CDR1 SGHNT, CDR2 YYREEE (reference sequence). Trimming removed 4 bases from V and 8 bases from J, with 15 bases in between. This CDR3 is 14 amino acids long. CDR3 region: CASSGGPPDEKLFF. The CDR3 nucleotides are TGTGCCAGCAGCGGCGGTCCCCCGGACGAAAAACTGTTTTTT.

The chain recombines TRBV11-2 with TRBJ2-5, with D perhaps matching TRBD1 (5 bases). Germline V gives CDR1 SGHAT, CDR2 FQNNGV. The CDR3 loop spans 14 amino acids. V lost 6 bases, J lost 2 bases, and 13 bases lay in between. The CDR3 is CASSGMTAQETQYF. In DNA, the CDR3 is TGTGCCAGCAGTGGGATGACAGCACAAGAGACCCAGTACTTC.

The V and J genes are TRBV7-8 and TRBJ1-1; D is perhaps TRBD1 (5 bases). This CDR3 has 13 residues. Trimming shortened V by 2 bases and J by 7 bases, and 11 bases separated the two germline ends. Germline CDR1 is SGHVS and CDR2 is FQNEAQ. The chain's CDR3 is CASSLQSDSEAFF. The CDR3 DNA sequence: TGTGCCAGCAGCTTACAATCAGACAGTGAAGCTTTCTTT.

The chain uses TRBV12-5 and TRBJ2-7, with unresolved D. V lost 0 bases, J lost 3 bases, and 6 bases lay in between. There are 13 residues in the CDR3. Per germline, CDR1 LGHNT and CDR2 FRNRAP. The chain's CDR3 is CASGLVTDYEQYF. As DNA, the CDR3 is TGTGCTAGTGGTTTGGTAACGGACTACGAGCAGTACTTC.

The chain has TRBV27 and TRBJ1-1; TRBD1 is a possible D gene (5 bases). V gave up 5 bases and J gave up 7 bases, with 20 bases separating them. The germline V gene has CDR1 MNHEY and CDR2 SMNVEV (reference sequence). This CDR3 has 15 residues. For the CDR3, the DNA is TGTGCCAGCAGTACCTTCTTAGGGGAGGGAGGTGAAGCTTTCTTT. Translating it yields CASSTFLGEGGEAFF.

The V call is TRBV4-1, the J call TRBJ1-5; unclear D gene. Trimming pared 3 bases from V and 3 bases from J, leaving 6 bases between. Per germline, CDR1 MGHRA and CDR2 YSYEKL. The CDR3 length is 13 residues. CDR3 DNA sequence: TGCGCCAGCAGCCAGCGACCCAATCAGCCCCAGCATTTT. Amino acid sequence: CASSQRPNQPQHF.

J is TRBJ2-7 and V is TRBV4-1; D gene unclear. V was trimmed by 2 bases and J by 2 bases, leaving 22 bases between them. Germline CDR1 MGHRA, CDR2 YSYEKL. The CDR3 covers 18 residues. The CDR3 DNA reads TGCGCCAGCAGCCAACTAATAGCCTCTGAGGTCCCTACCTACGAGCAGTACTTC. Translated, it gives CASSQLIASEVPTYEQYF.

The rearrangement joins TRBV18 to TRBJ2-7; D is uncertain. From germline, CDR1 is KGHSH and CDR2 LQKENI. This CDR3 contains 13 residues. Trimming removed 3 bases at V and 5 bases at J, with 11 bases between. CDR3 in DNA: TGTGCCAGCTCACCTACTCATCGGGACGAGCAGTACTTC. Protein sequence: CASSPTHRDEQYF.

J is TRBJ1-5 and V is TRBV27, with TRBD1 identical over 7 bases. This CDR3 has 14 residues. J lost 1 base, V lost 7 bases, and 4 bases had no gene match. CDR1 and CDR2 from the germline V gene are MNHEY and SMNVEV (reference sequence). The CDR3 DNA reads as TGTGCCAGCACCCCGACAGGGAGCAATCAGCCCCAGCATTTT. This encodes CASTPTGSNQPQHF.

Comment on this clone: This CDR3 is also generated by other DNA sequences in the sample. V and J are TRBV9 and TRBJ2-5, with a weak D call TRBD2 (5 bases). Trimming removed 3 bases from V and 0 bases from J, with 6 bases in between. CDR3 length: 13 amino acids. CDR1 is SGDLS, CDR2 YYNGEE, per germline. CDR3 in amino acids: CASSGRYQETQYF. The CDR3 DNA sequence: TGTGCCAGCAGCGGGAGGTACCAAGAGACCCAGTACTTC.

The chain uses TRBV27 and TRBJ1-5; a possible D gene is TRBD1 (6 bases). CDR1 is MNHEY, CDR2 SMNVEV, per germline (reference sequence). V lost 4 bases, J lost 2 bases, and 12 bases lay in between. The CDR3 length is 15 residues. The CDR3 loop is CASSSGTSGNQPQHF. The CDR3, as DNA: TGTGCCAGCAGTTCCGGGACAAGTGGCAATCAGCCCCAGCATTTT.

V usage is TRBV6-5 and J usage is TRBJ2-2; D is possibly TRBD2 (5 bases). V was cut by 4 bases and J by 10 bases, with 10 bases left in between. Germline V lookup: CDR1 MNHEY, CDR2 SVGAGI. The CDR3 covers 12 residues. CDR3 protein: CASSLEVVELFF. The CDR3 DNA is TGTGCCAGCAGTTTGGAGGTGGTGGAGCTGTTTTTT.

The chain employs TRBV7-9 and TRBJ2-3, with 12 bases matching TRBD2. V lost 6 bases, J lost 4 bases, and 8 bases stayed unmatched. Per germline, CDR1 SEHNR and CDR2 FQNEAQ (reference sequence). The length of the CDR3 is 16 residues. The chain's CDR3 is CASSSRLAGDADTQYF. The CDR3 DNA sequence: TGTGCCAGCAGTTCCCGACTAGCGGGAGATGCAGATACGCAGTATTTT.

The genes are TRBV6-5 and TRBJ2-7; 7 nucleotides line up with TRBD2. This CDR3 has 15 residues. V was pared by 3 bases and J by 3 bases, with 8 bases of the junction left unmatched. Germline V CDR1 and CDR2: MNHEY, SVGAGI. CDR3 DNA sequence: TGTGCCAGCAGTTATGAGGGAGGGCTGGGCTACGAGCAGTACTTC. Translated: CASSYEGGLGYEQYF.

This clone was detected only once. Other DNA variants within this sample encode the same CDR3. The chain couples TRBV5-1 to TRBJ2-1; D uncertain. The germline V gene encodes CDR1 SGHRS and CDR2 YFSETQ. CDR3 length equals 12 residues. V dropped 3 bases and J dropped 4 bases, with 5 bases sitting between them. The CDR3 coding sequence is TGCGCCAGCAGCTACACTTACAATGAGCAGTTCTTC. This codes for CASSYTYNEQFF.

CDR3 amino acids: CASSHSTGDYEQYF. The CDR3 bases are TGTGCCAGCAGCCATTCGACAGGGGACTACGAGCAGTACTTC. This sequence joins TRBV13 and TRBJ2-7; TRBD1 matches at 8 bases. Germline-derived CDR1 and CDR2 are PRHDT and FYEKMQ (reference sequence). V was pared by 5 bases and J by 3 bases, with 6 bases of the junction left unmatched. This CDR3 region has 14 residues.

There are a few counts of this clone. The chain employs TRBV6-5 and TRBJ2-3; D is uncertain. This CDR3 has 14 residues. Germline CDR1 and CDR2: MNHEY and SVGAGI. Trimming stripped 6 bases from V and 4 bases from J, with 14 bases between. CDR3 DNA: TGTGCCAGCAGGGTGGACGCCATTGCAGATACGCAGTATTTT. It translates to CASRVDAIADTQYF.

The chain recombines TRBV6-1 with TRBJ2-5, with a weak D call TRBD1 (8 bases). The germline V and J ends were trimmed by 4 bases and 4 bases, with 22 bases remaining between them. CDR3 length equals 17 residues. Looked up from germline, CDR1 is MNHNS and CDR2 is SASEGT. CDR3 sequence: CASSAEPDREGGETQYF. The CDR3 DNA reads as TGTGCCAGCAGTGCAGAACCGGACAGGGAGGGAGGAGAGACCCAGTACTTC.

This chain links TRBV11-2 with TRBJ2-1; 12 nucleotides line up with TRBD2. There are 19 residues in the CDR3. J was trimmed by 1 base and V by 5 bases; bases with no gene match: 12. CDR1 SGHAT and CDR2 FQNNGV come from the germline V gene. CDR3 loop: CASSPTSGGSGGSYNEQFF. CDR3 DNA: TGTGCCAGCAGCCCGACTAGCGGGGGCTCCGGCGGATCCTACAATGAGCAGTTCTTC. Drawing the rest from reference TRBV11-2 and TRBJ2-1, the complete variable domain is EAGVAQSPRYKIIEKRQSVAFWCNPISGHATLYWYQQILGQGPKLLIQFQNNGVVDDSQLPKDRFSAERLKGVDSTLKIQPAKLEDSAVYLCASSPTSGGSGGSYNEQFFGPGTRLTVL.

This clone was seen just once. V and J are TRBV4-1 and TRBJ2-5, with 11 bases fitting TRBD2. The CDR3 runs 16 residues. Germline V gives CDR1 MGHRA, CDR2 YSYEKL. V was pared by 4 bases and J by 5 bases, with 9 bases of the junction left unmatched. CDR3 nucleotide sequence: TGCGCCAGCAGCCCCATCTTACTAGCGGGAGAGGAGACCCAGTACTTC. Protein product: CASSPILLAGEETQYF.